The clone carrying this T cell receptor beta chain showed up just a few times. The table came from immunoSEQ multiplex PCR; TCRdb's copy has only in-frame clones and leaves some out. The table has about 400,000 clones, about nine tenths seen once. CDR1 and CDR2 (germline): SQVTM, ANQGSEA. The CDR3 length is 12 residues. Trimming cost V 7 bases and J 7 bases, with 14 bases left between them. The data originate from a study of blood T cell repertoires in COVID-19. About the study: Whether acute or convalescent, the COVID-19 samples came from the United States, Italy and Spain.

The chain has TRBV29-1 and TRBJ1-3, with no clear D. The receptor was derived from a woman between 25 and 40 years old with active or convalescent COVID-19. Input material: peripheral blood. CDR3 sequence (DNA): TGCAGCGCGCGAATCAGCGGGAACACCATATATTTT. Translation: CSARISGNTIYF.